One T cell receptor (beta chain) is described in this entry. Its cognate antigen is unknown. This sample is part of a study of shared clonotypes between healthy human individuals. Study summary: CD4 naive and CD4 memory each took three plates per donor, while CD8 naive took two and CD8 memory one.

The CDR3 spans 15 residues. Trimming left V 4 bases short and J 4 bases short, with 14 bases between. The germline gives CDR1 SGHTA, CDR2 FQGNSA. General study results and limits: Donor clonotype sharing was expected to depend on sequencing depth.

The method was immunoSEQ multiplex PCR; TCRdb's version includes in-frame clones alone and lacks a portion of them. The sample lists some 1 million clones; more than 65% were seen once. The sample taken for sequencing was memory CD4+ T cells sorted from blood. The subset denotes: CD45RA-negative fraction. The TCR was taken from a man aged 18 to 30 in good health. This sequence joins TRBV7-2 and TRBJ1-3; tentatively, D is TRBD1 (5 bases). The CDR3 loop is CASSSQGERGNTIYF. The CDR3 DNA follows: TGTGCCAGCAGCTCCCAGGGCGAGAGAGGAAACACCATATATTTT.